These 21 T cell receptor beta chains came from one sample sequenced in a study of tumor-infiltrating lymphocytes in primary liver carcinoma. Total RNA amounting to 500 ng was the source from which TCR beta cDNA was made with a constant-region primer. Three-round nested multiplex PCR performed with slightly modified ARM-PCR produced the TCR beta libraries. The first two PCR rounds used TRBV1-TRBV30 forward primers with a C-beta reverse primer, nine to ten cycles each. One entry per CDR3 protein, called by TCRdb with MiXCR from the multiplex PCR reads. The profile shows 100,000 to 150,000 distinct CDR3 sequences, under 65% of them singletons. Unsorted bulk tissue of roughly 18-31 mg yielded co-extracted RNA and DNA. Sequenced material: liver tumor tissue from sampling region 3. As for subset: tumor region T3, left-lateral pole. Receptor source: a woman aged 60-75 years with primary liver carcinoma and hepatitis B virus infection.

This clonotype was recorded at least ten times. V is TRBV5-1 and J is TRBJ2-2; 7 positions agree with TRBD2. The CDR3 is 14 residues long. J lost 3 bases, V lost 4 bases, and 3 bases had no gene match. From germline, CDR1 is SGHRS and CDR2 YFSETQ. In nucleotides, the CDR3 is TGCGCCAGCAGCCCGAGCGGGGACACCGGGGAGCTGTTTTTT. Encoded protein: CASSPSGDTGELFF.

Of note for this clonotype: With a much larger clone just one base away, this may be a read error. V gene TRBV11-2 combines with J gene TRBJ2-7, with no clear D. The CDR3 covers 14 residues. Germline CDR1 reads SGHAT; CDR2 reads FQNNGV. The CDR3 loop is CAISLEPGPNERYF. The CDR3 DNA is TGTGCCATCAGCTTAGAGCCGGGTCCGAACGAGCGGTACTTC.

At least ten counts were recorded for this clonotype. The CDR3 spells CSVEDTGGLYNEQFF. The CDR3 DNA reads TGCAGCGTTGAAGATACAGGGGGCTTGTACAATGAGCAGTTCTTC. The chain couples TRBV29-1 to TRBJ2-1; 9 nucleotides agree with TRBD1. Germline CDR1 is SQVTM and CDR2 is ANQGSEA. The CDR3 spans 15 residues. V lost 0 bases and J lost 4; bases outside the gene matches: 4.

The sample holds a few counts of this clonotype. The junction does not match germline at one end; this may be a read error. The chain links TRBV28 to TRBJ2-5; a possible D gene is TRBD2 (5 bases). From germline, CDR1 is MDHEN and CDR2 SYDVKM. The CDR3 sequence is 15 residues long. The CDR3 here is CASSLSAACQEIQYF. CDR3 DNA: TGTGCCAGCAGTTTATCAGCGGCGTGCCAAGAGATCCAGTACTTC.

This chain uses TRBV25-1 with TRBJ1-5; unclear D gene. CDR1 MGHDK and CDR2 SYGVNS come from the germline V gene. Trimming removed 5 bases at V and 3 bases at J, with 8 bases between. This CDR3 is 13 amino acids long. CDR3: CASSKGFNQPQHF. CDR3 in DNA: TGTGCCAGCAGTAAGGGATTCAATCAGCCCCAGCATTTT.

In regard to this clonotype: A read error may produce the germline difference seen at one junction end. The chain carries TRBV6-5 and TRBJ2-1; no clear D. Germline loops: CDR1 MNHEY, CDR2 SVGAGI. The CDR3 extends over 13 amino acids. CDR3 nucleotides: TGTGCTAGCAGTTACTCGTCAGACAATGAGCAGCTCTTC. Translation: CASSYSSDNEQLF.

This clonotype has only one observation. Relative to the germline gene, one junction end is altered; a read error may explain this. The genes are TRBV11-2 and TRBJ2-3, with 9 bases aligning to TRBD2. The CDR3 has 16 amino acids. Germline CDR1 SGHAT, CDR2 FQNNGV. The CDR3 DNA is TGTGCCAGTAACTTATTCAGCGGGACTAGCACAGATACGCAGTACTTT. Protein: CASNLFSGTSTDTQYF.

This clonotype has a count of ten or more. V gene TRBV6-5 combines with J gene TRBJ2-5; D tentatively fits TRBD1 or TRBD2 (6 bases each). The CDR3 has 16 residues. Per germline, CDR1 MNHEY and CDR2 SVGAGI. Between the trimmed V and J ends, which lost 7 bases and 1 base, there was a span of 19 bases. The CDR3 nucleotides are TGTGCCAGCACCCGAGCGGTACAGGGAGGCCAAGAGACCCAGTACTTC. Protein product: CASTRAVQGGQETQYF.

This clonotype was detected ten times or more. The rearrangement uses TRBV10-1 and TRBJ2-1; D remains unclear. Germline loops: CDR1 WNHNN, CDR2 SYGVQD (reference sequence). V was shortened by 3 bases and J by 5 bases, with 8 bases between the two germline ends. The CDR3 totals 13 residues. The CDR3 protein is CASSDVRNNEQFF. The CDR3, as DNA: TGCGCCAGCAGTGATGTTAGAAACAATGAGCAGTTCTTC.

The chain has TRBV6-6 and TRBJ1-5; 9 nucleotides agree with TRBD1. The end of the DNA aligns better with TRBJ2-3, so the J call may be wrong. The CDR3 length is 15 residues. The germline V gene encodes CDR1 MNHNY and CDR2 SVGAGI (reference sequence). As DNA, the CDR3 is TGTGCCAGCAGTTACCCAGACAGGGGGGATCAGCCCCAGTATTTT. The encoded protein is CASSYPDRGDQPQYF.

To note about this clonotype: The junction departs from germline at one end; a sequencing error may be responsible. V is TRBV11-2 and J is TRBJ2-2, with D perhaps given as TRBD1 or TRBD2 (6 bases each). The length of the CDR3 is 17 residues. In germline, CDR1 is SGHAT, CDR2 FQNNGV. CDR3 coding DNA: TGCGCCAGCTGTCCAGTAGGCAGGGGACTTGTCACCGGGGAACTGTTTTTT. It encodes CASCPVGRGLVTGELFF.

In regard to this clonotype: In this CDR3 the conserved last residue, phenylalanine or tryptophan, is missing, so a read error is likely. The V gene is TRBV11-2, the J gene TRBJ1-2, with a weak D call TRBD1 (5 bases). This CDR3 comprises 15 residues. CDR1 and CDR2 from the germline V gene are SGHAT and FQNNGV. The CDR3 here is CASSLAGGSNYDYTL. CDR3 nucleotide sequence: TGTGCTAGCAGCTTAGCCGGGGGGTCGAACTATGACTACACCCTC.

In this sample, this clonotype turned up many times. The genes are TRBV12-3 or TRBV12-4 and TRBJ1-1, with no clear D. V shed 4 bases and J shed 1 base, with 10 bases lying between them. CDR3 size: 14 residues. CDR3 in amino acids: CASSSTRSNTEAFF. The CDR3 region has the DNA TGTGCCAGCAGTTCAACACGGTCGAACACTGAAGCTTTCTTT.

The V gene is TRBV28, the J gene TRBJ1-2, with D perhaps matching TRBD1 (5 bases). This CDR3 is 15 amino acids long. Germline CDR1 is MDHEN and CDR2 is SYDVKM. V lost 5 bases to trimming and J lost 5 bases, with 18 bases between them. CDR3 sequence: CASSAREARGYGYTF. The CDR3 nucleotides read TGTGCCAGCAGTGCCAGGGAGGCCCGGGGGTATGGCTACACCTTC.

In regard to this clonotype: A junction boundary mismatches the germline segment, possibly from a read error. This sequence joins TRBV29-1 and TRBJ1-4; the match to TRBD1 covers 12 bases. The CDR3 loop spans 14 amino acids. Germline CDR1 and CDR2: SQVTM and ANQGSEA. Here the CDR3 reads CSLGQGARGEKLFF. DNA for the CDR3: TGCAGCCTGGGACAGGGGGCGCGTGGTGAGAAACTGTTTTTC.

This clonotype has ten or more counts. The chain employs TRBV6-2 or TRBV6-3 and TRBJ2-1; 7 nucleotides match TRBD1. V trimming: 4 bases; J trimming: 5 bases; junction bases outside the gene matches: 11. This CDR3 has 16 residues. The germline V gene encodes CDR1 MNHEY and CDR2 SVGEGT. CDR3 protein: CASSFNSQGRDNEQFF. The CDR3 nucleotides are TGTGCCAGCAGTTTCAACTCACAGGGGCGCGACAATGAGCAGTTCTTC.

There are many counts of this clonotype. The CDR3 DNA sequence: TGTGCCAGCAGCCAAGGGACTAGCGGGAGGGCCGAAGAGACCCAGTACTTC. Its protein is CASSQGTSGRAEETQYF. The rearrangement links TRBV12-3 or TRBV12-4 to TRBJ2-5, with 16 bases matching TRBD2. This CDR3 is 17 amino acids long. Losses at the gene ends were 6 bases for V and 3 bases for J; bases not matched to a gene: 7.

This clonotype was found a few times. The chain has TRBV6-4 and TRBJ2-1; 9 bases are shared with TRBD1. V dropped 5 bases and J dropped 9; count of bases not matched to a gene: 5. CDR3 length: 13 amino acids. Per the germline V gene, CDR1 is MRHNA and CDR2 is SNTAGT. The DNA for the CDR3 is TGTGCCAGCAGTCGGACAGGGGTCAGTGAGCAGTTCTTC. Protein: CASSRTGVSEQFF.

Notes on this clonotype: The CDR3 end shows no conserved phenylalanine or tryptophan, and so a read error is likely. V is TRBV4-1 and J is TRBJ2-7; the D gene could be TRBD1 or TRBD2 (6 bases each). CDR1 and CDR2 (germline): MGHRA, YSYEKL. CDR3 size: 13 residues. The DNA for the CDR3 is TGTGCCAGCAGCCAAGGGGGGACAAAAAAGCAGTACTCC. It specifies CASSQGGTKKQYS.

Judged by abundance, this clonotype is medium-sized. This sequence joins TRBV11-2 and TRBJ2-2; D is unclear. Germline V CDR1 and CDR2: SGHAT, FQNNGV. This CDR3 spans 12 amino acids. Between the trimmed V and J ends, which lost 7 bases and 6 bases, there was a span of 9 bases. The CDR3: CASTDVAGELFF. As DNA, the CDR3 is TGTGCCAGCACCGACGTAGCCGGGGAGCTGTTTTTT. Supplemented by reference TRBV11-2 and TRBJ2-2, the full variable domain reads EAGVAQSPRYKIIEKRQSVAFWCNPISGHATLYWYQQILGQGPKLLIQFQNNGVVDDSQLPKDRFSAERLKGVDSTLKIQPAKLEDSAVYLCASTDVAGELFFGEGSRLTVL.

The genes are TRBV4-1 and TRBJ1-1, with TRBD1 matching over 10 bases. With 2 bases clipped from V and 13 bases from J, the junction kept 13 bases outside the gene matches. This CDR3 is built from 15 residues. Germline CDR1 and CDR2: MGHRA and YSYEKL. CDR3 sequence reads: CASSQSGQGNTVVFF. The CDR3 nucleotides read TGCGCCAGCAGCCAATCGGGACAGGGGAACACTGTAGTTTTCTTT.